The T cell receptor (beta chain) under discussion was sequenced for a study of T cells expressing NK-cell markers. Study-wide points: Of the CD8+ T cell pool in over 5 donors, roughly 1.0-8% was accounted for by dominant NKG2C+ clonotypes.

What made the TCR beta cDNA was 5'RACE template switching with UMIs. TCRdb reworked the 5' RACE reads into one entry per CDR3 protein, no DNA. This sample contains over 150,000 distinct CDR3 sequences. This CDR3 has 15 residues. From germline, CDR1 is LGHDT and CDR2 YNNKEL (reference sequence). Concerning this clonotype: Its antigen is currently unknown.

The specimen sequenced was blood T cells: a sorted CD56 or NKG2C T cell subset, CD4+ or CD8+ T cells, or bulk PBMC T cells (not recorded which). The V gene is TRBV3-1, the J gene TRBJ2-1; TCRdb designates TRBD1, a call that cannot be tested without DNA. This TCR was recovered from a man aged 18-75 years in good health. The chain's CDR3 is CASMGQGSSYNEQFF.